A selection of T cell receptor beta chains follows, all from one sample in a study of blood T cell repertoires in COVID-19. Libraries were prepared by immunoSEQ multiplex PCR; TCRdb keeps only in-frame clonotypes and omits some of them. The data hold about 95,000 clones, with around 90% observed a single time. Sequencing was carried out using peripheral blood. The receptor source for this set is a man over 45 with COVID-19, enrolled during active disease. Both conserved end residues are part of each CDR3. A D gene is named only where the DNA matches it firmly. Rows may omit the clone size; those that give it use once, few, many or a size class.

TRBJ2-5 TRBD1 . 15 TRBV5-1 CASSATGARQETQYF TGCGCCAGCAGCGCCACAGGGGCTCGGCAAGAGACCCAGTACTTC
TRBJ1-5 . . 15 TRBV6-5 CASTQTDRSNQPQHF TGTGCCAGCACCCAGACAGATCGCAGCAATCAGCCCCAGCATTTT
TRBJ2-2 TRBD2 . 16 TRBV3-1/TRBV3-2 CASSRLAGGPTGELFF TGTGCCAGCAGCCGGCTAGCGGGGGGGCCAACCGGGGAGCTGTTTTTT
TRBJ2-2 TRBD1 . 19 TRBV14 CASSQDLPDRGFNTGELFF TGTGCCAGCAGCCAAGATCTCCCCGACAGGGGCTTCAACACCGGGGAGCTGTTTTTT
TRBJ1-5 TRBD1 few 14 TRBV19 CASSKDRVGQPQHF TGTGCCAGTAGTAAGGACAGGGTGGGTCAGCCCCAGCATTTT
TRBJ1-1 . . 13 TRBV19 CASSSGKNTEAFF TGTGCCAGTAGTTCCGGGAAGAACACTGAAGCTTTCTTT
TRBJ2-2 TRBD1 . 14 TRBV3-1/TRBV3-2 CASSQGTGFGELFF TGTGCCAGCAGCCAAGGGACAGGGTTCGGGGAGCTGTTTTTT
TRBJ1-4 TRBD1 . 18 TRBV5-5 CASREQGALRATNEKLFF TGTGCCAGCAGGGAACAGGGGGCGCTTCGAGCAACTAATGAAAAACTGTTTTTT
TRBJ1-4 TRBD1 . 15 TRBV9 CASSTGQGANEKLFF TGTGCCAGCAGCACCGGACAGGGCGCTAATGAAAAACTGTTTTTT
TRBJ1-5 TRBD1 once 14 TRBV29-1 CSAVEQGVNQPQHF TGCAGCGCTGTCGAACAGGGGGTTAATCAGCCCCAGCATTTT
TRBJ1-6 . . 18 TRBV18 CASSPTTRGVSYNSPLHF TGTGCCAGCTCACCAACGACAAGGGGTGTTTCCTATAATTCACCCCTCCACTTT
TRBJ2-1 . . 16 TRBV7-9 CASSRSGLPPYNEQFF TGTGCCAGCAGCAGGAGCGGACTACCCCCGTACAATGAGCAGTTCTTC
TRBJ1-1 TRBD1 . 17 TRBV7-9 CASSLGPGQSMNTEAFF TGTGCCAGCAGCTTAGGGCCGGGACAGTCCATGAACACTGAAGCTTTCTTT
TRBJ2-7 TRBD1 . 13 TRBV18 CATSGQVSYEQYF TGTGCCACCTCGGGACAGGTCTCCTACGAGCAGTACTTC
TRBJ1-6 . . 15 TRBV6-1 CASSEARQGWSPLHF TGTGCCAGCAGTGAAGCTCGGCAGGGGTGGTCACCCCTCCACTTT
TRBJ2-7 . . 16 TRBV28 CASIGAPSDISYEQYF TGTGCCAGCATAGGAGCCCCCTCGGACATCAGCTACGAGCAGTACTTC
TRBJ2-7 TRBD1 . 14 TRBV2 CASSPDRGPYEQYF TGTGCCAGCAGCCCGGACAGGGGTCCCTACGAGCAGTACTTC
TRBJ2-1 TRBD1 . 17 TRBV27 CASSLRATGNRYNEQFF TGTGCCAGCAGTTTAAGAGCGACAGGGAATAGATACAATGAGCAGTTCTTC
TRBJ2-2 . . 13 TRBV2 CASSGRGRGELFF TGTGCCAGCAGTGGGAGGGGGCGCGGGGAGCTGTTTTTT
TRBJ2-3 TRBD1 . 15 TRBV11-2 CASSFRDRGPDTQYF TGTGCCAGCAGCTTTAGGGACAGGGGGCCGGATACGCAGTATTTT
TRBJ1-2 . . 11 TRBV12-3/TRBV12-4 CASSLYHGYTF TGTGCCAGCAGTTTGTATCATGGCTACACCTTC
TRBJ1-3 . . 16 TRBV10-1 CARPPRPYRAGNTIYF TGCGCCAGACCTCCCCGACCCTACAGGGCTGGAAACACCATATATTTT
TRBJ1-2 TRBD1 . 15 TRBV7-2 CASSLNSGGGWGYTF TGTGCCAGCAGCTTGAATTCAGGGGGCGGCTGGGGCTACACCTTC
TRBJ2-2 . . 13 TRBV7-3 CASSPQKTGELFF TGTGCCAGCAGCCCACAGAAGACCGGGGAGCTGTTTTTT
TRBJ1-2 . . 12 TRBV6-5 CASRRGIGGYTF TGTGCCAGCAGGCGGGGAATCGGCGGCTACACCTTC
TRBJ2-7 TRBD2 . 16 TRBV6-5 CASSYSTTSGGYEQYF TGTGCCAGCAGTTACTCGACGACTAGCGGGGGCTACGAGCAGTACTTC
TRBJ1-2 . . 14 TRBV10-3 CAISEGQPPYGYTF TGTGCCATCAGTGAGGGGCAGCCCCCCTATGGCTACACCTTC
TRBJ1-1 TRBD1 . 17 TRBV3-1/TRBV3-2 CASSPIVPGQGNTEAFF TGTGCCAGCAGCCCAATTGTCCCGGGACAGGGGAACACTGAAGCTTTCTTT